This T cell receptor beta chain was recovered during a study of regulatory and conventional T cells in RAG deficiency. The CDR3 extends over 14 amino acids. V was pared by 5 bases and J by 0 bases, with 4 bases of the junction left unmatched. In germline, CDR1 is MDHEN, CDR2 SYDVKM. Blood CD4+ CD25-high CD127-low regulatory T cells supplied the genomic DNA template. The method was immunoSEQ multiplex PCR; TCRdb's version includes in-frame clones alone and lacks a portion of them. The sample lists under 30,000 clones, just over 90% occurring once. Broader study findings: Shorter CDR3s in all patient subsets; >75% Treg-Tconv overlap in Omenn. Shannon entropy fell and Simpson indices rose in RAG-deficient patients. Omenn syndrome and CID/AS patients had around 100-fold fewer unique Treg TCR beta sequences, versus around 9.4-fold elsewhere.

Turning to this clone: Its antigen is not known.

Separately, the same data were catalogued under a study of regulatory T cells. That report adds: Amplification used 52 TRBV primers and 13 TRBJ primers. Skewed V and J usage and few unique V-J pairs marked patient repertoires, most in Tregs.

The sample taken for sequencing was Tregs sorted from blood. The source is a human donor in good health. This rearrangement joins TRBV28 to TRBJ2-7; TRBD1 matches 7 bases. CDR3 nucleotide sequence: TGTGCCAGCAGTCCACAGGGGAGCTCCTACGAGCAGTACTTC. Protein sequence: CASSPQGSSYEQYF.